Sequencing of this T cell receptor (beta chain) was carried out in a study of blood T cells in healthy people across ages. Findings of the study overall: Researchers judged that diversity estimates from one million T cells fell short of true values. Long-lived and aged donors differed, with more naive CD4+ cells and higher diversity in the long-lived. In older individuals, TCR beta diversity per million T cells was lower, falling roughly linearly with age.

V was pared by 3 bases and J by 2 bases, with 14 bases between. CDR1 and CDR2 (germline): DFQATT, SNEGSKA (reference sequence). The CDR3 is 14 amino acids. Note on this clonotype: As yet, its antigen is unknown.

Then a second PCR, running about 7 to 11 cycles, was carried out with a sample-barcoded 5' primer and a J-beta primer mix. From the 5' RACE reads, TCRdb called clonotypes with MiXCR, one entry per CDR3 protein. The sample holds hundreds of thousands of distinct CDR3 sequences, 20% to 25% seen once. Roughly 10 milliliters was the volume of peripheral blood drawn from each donor. This chain connects TRBV20-1 to TRBJ2-7; D might be TRBD2 (5 bases). The TCR comes from a man aged 65 to 79 in good health. Sequences were obtained from blood. The CDR3 DNA sequence: TGCAGTGCTAGCCCTGGTGAGGGTCCCTACGAGCAGTACTTC. Its protein is CSASPGEGPYEQYF.